Many counts were recorded for the clone carrying this T cell receptor beta chain. Its specificity is not known. A read error may account for a junction end that differs from germline. The read is 3 residues too short to cover the CDR3 end, so that end is filled in from the germline J gene. This sample is drawn from a study of T cell clonality in common variable immunodeficiency. Donors gave roughly 5 to 8 ml heparinized peripheral whole blood. The protocol was immunoSEQ multiplex PCR, while the TCRdb copy is restricted to in-frame clones and leaves out a portion. The sample contains about 81,000 clones, none of them singletons. Notes on the study in general: Shared TCRbeta clones were fewer between CVID subjects than controls. CVID subjects had higher TCRbeta clonality than healthy controls, most marked in about a third.

Per the germline V gene, CDR1 is LGHNA and CDR2 is YNFKEQ. The CDR3 loop spans 16 amino acids. The chain combines TRBV4-2 with TRBJ2-7, with 11 bases matching TRBD2. The TCR was taken from a person between 18 and 70 years old in good health. Material for sequencing was peripheral blood mononuclear cells. The CDR3 is CASSPHGLLAGGEQYF. CDR3 DNA, as far as it was read: TGCGCCAGCAGCCCCCACGGGTTGCTAGCGGGAGGCGAG.